The TCR gamma chain described here comes from a study of γδ T cells in repeated Plasmodium falciparum infection. Study in general: The natural-infection arm compared Malian children under seasonal malaria with matched Australian children. Over about 600 days, donors received four mosquito-bite P. falciparum NF54 infections.

Points on this clone: The antigen remains undetermined. The TCRdb protein, from a much larger clone, departs from this DNA's translation at residue 10, likely by read error; the protein shown derives from the DNA.

Sequencing covered both gamma and delta TCR chains per sample. TCRdb fed the multiplex PCR reads to CATT. The sample carries around 24,000 gamma-chain clones, roughly 3.1% recorded once. Flow sorting of PBMC yielded separate Vgamma9/Vdelta2+ and Vdelta2-negative gammadelta T cell populations for bulk repertoire analysis. Findings and caveats of the study: The Malian cohort came from a small rural village of predominantly one ethnic group.

CDR3 length: 14 amino acids. Germline V gives CDR1 EGSNGY, CDR2 YDSYNSKV. With 1 base clipped from V and 8 bases from J, the junction kept 11 bases outside the gene matches. Sequencing was done on a sample of gamma-delta T cells from blood. The V and J genes are TRGV2 and TRGJ1 or TRGJ2. TCRdb leaves out the J gene; it was filled in here by matching the DNA to germline. This receptor was identified in a pool of human donors (malaria-infected and uninfected, not separated). The CDR3 protein is CATWDGRLGHKKLF. DNA for the CDR3: TGTGCCACCTGGGACGGACGCCTTGGTCATAAGAAACTCTTT.